Below are 14 T cell receptor beta chains sequenced from a single sample in a study of human T cells and chemical hapten exposure. This sample's time point: patch test 2, 6 weeks after DPC sensitization. Treatment denoted: therapeutic diphenylcyclopropenone sensitization with weekly scalp DPC. TCRdb fed the RACE reads into MiXCR, producing one record per CDR3 protein. The sample lists tens of thousands of distinct CDR3 sequences, 11% occurring once. Sample: whole blood, taken in connection with sensitization to the hapten diphenylcyclopropenone (DPC). These receptor sequences come from a man aged 35-49 years with alopecia areata. Some clones in this sample may be carry-over from other donors' samples.

The table lists this clonotype with many counts. The gene calls are TRBV12-3 or TRBV12-4 and TRBJ2-5, with D possibly TRBD2 on 7 matching bases. This CDR3 spans 14 amino acids. Trimming left V 3 bases short and J 4 bases short, with 12 bases between. CDR3 protein: CASSFRGGRETQYF. The CDR3 coding sequence is TGTGCCAGCAGTTTTAGGGGGGGCAGAGAGACCCAGTACTTC.

This clonotype was detected many times. The rearrangement joins TRBV27 to TRBJ1-3; a weak D match, TRBD1 (5 bases). CDR1 MNHEY and CDR2 SMNVEV come from the germline V gene (reference sequence). V lost 3 bases and J lost 2, with 8 bases in between. There are 14 residues in the CDR3. CDR3 sequence reads: CASSLAGAGNTIYF. The CDR3 bases are TGTGCCAGCAGTTTGGCGGGGGCTGGAAACACCATATATTTT.

In this sample, this clonotype turned up many times. The chain couples TRBV7-8 to TRBJ1-1, with D uncertain. The germline CDR1 and CDR2 sequences are SGHVS and FQNEAQ. This CDR3 has 16 amino acids. Trimming took off 5 bases at V and 0 bases at J, with 16 bases between the two ends. In DNA, the CDR3 is TGTGCCAGCAGCCAAGGACGGGAGAGAATGAACACTGAAGCTTTCTTT. It encodes CASSQGRERMNTEAFF. The complete variable domain, with remaining parts taken from reference TRBV7-8 and TRBJ1-1, reads GAGVSQSPRYKVAKRGQDVALRCDPISGHVSLFWYQQALGQGPEFLTYFQNEAQLDKSGLPSDRFFAERPEGSVSTLKIQRTQQEDSAVYLCASSQGRERMNTEAFFGQGTRLTVV.

The chain is built from TRBV5-1 and TRBJ2-5, with D unclear. The CDR3 length is 14 residues. Trimming pared 0 bases from V and 1 base from J, leaving 7 bases between. From germline, CDR1 is SGHRS and CDR2 YFSETQ. CDR3 in amino acids: CASSLAGLQETQYF. As DNA, the CDR3 is TGCGCCAGCAGCTTGGCGGGTCTCCAAGAGACCCAGTACTTC.

Ten or more counts support this clonotype. This chain joins TRBV12-3 or TRBV12-4 and TRBJ1-5; D remains unclear. Trimming pared 1 base from V and 9 bases from J, leaving 19 bases between. This CDR3 contains 16 residues. This CDR3 reads CASSLVEGSVDRPQHF. CDR3 sequence (DNA): TGTGCCAGCAGTTTAGTGGAGGGTTCCGTTGATCGGCCCCAGCATTTT.

The rearrangement links TRBV6-2 or TRBV6-3 to TRBJ2-1; 8 bases align to TRBD2. Germline V gene sequence: CDR1 MNHEY, CDR2 SVGEGT. The CDR3 is made up of 12 amino acids. J was trimmed by 10 bases and V by 4 bases; bases with no gene match: 3. This CDR3 is CASSLIAGEQFF. The CDR3, as DNA: TGTGCCAGCAGTTTGATAGCGGGGGAGCAGTTCTTC.

This chain links TRBV12-3 or TRBV12-4 with TRBJ2-3; TRBD2 matches at 8 bases. The CDR3 sequence is 15 residues long. The J segment lost 4 bases and the V segment lost 5 bases, leaving 8 bases of the junction unmatched. The CDR3 loop is CASSRGRFMPDTQYF. The CDR3 coding sequence is TGTGCCAGCAGTCGCGGGAGGTTTATGCCAGATACGCAGTATTTT.

The rearrangement links TRBV7-9 to TRBJ2-3, with TRBD2 matching over 8 bases. Unmatched junction bases numbered 5, after V lost 2 bases and J lost 7 bases. Germline V gene lookup returns CDR1 SEHNR and CDR2 FQNEAQ (reference sequence). This CDR3 has 14 amino acids. CDR3 coding DNA: TGTGCCAGCAGCTTAAGCGGGAGTGATTATACGCAGTATTTT. It translates to CASSLSGSDYTQYF. Based on the CDR3 plus reference TRBV7-9 and TRBJ2-3, the full variable domain is DTGVSQNPRHKITKRGQNVTFRCDPISEHNRLYWYRQTLGQGPEFLTYFQNEAQLEKSRLLSDRFSAERPKGSFSTLEIQRTEQGDSAMYLCASSLSGSDYTQYFGPGTRLTVL.

The chain uses TRBV6-5 and TRBJ1-1; D remains unclear. CDR1 and CDR2 from the germline V gene are MNHEY and SVGAGI. The CDR3 runs 12 residues. Deletions cut 6 bases from V and 8 bases from J, with 13 bases between. CDR3 in amino acids: CASSFPGREAFF. As DNA, the CDR3 is TGTGCCAGCAGCTTTCCGGGTCGCGAAGCTTTCTTT.

This chain connects TRBV25-1 to TRBJ1-2; D is perhaps TRBD1 (6 bases). V was pared by 6 bases and J by 0 bases, with 8 bases between. There are 13 residues in the CDR3. Germline V CDR1 and CDR2: MGHDK, SYGVNS. In DNA form, the CDR3 reads TGTGCCAGCAGGGACAGTGCTAACTATGGCTACACCTTC. Translating gives CASRDSANYGYTF.

This clonotype came up many times. A junction boundary mismatches the germline segment, possibly from a read error. The chain joins TRBV7-7 to TRBJ2-7, with D unresolved. The CDR3 runs to 13 residues. Germline values: CDR1 SSHAT, CDR2 FNYEAQ (reference sequence). This CDR3 is CASSPGSPYEQYF. The CDR3 DNA reads TGTGCTAGCAGCCCAGGATCACCCTACGAGCAGTACTTC.

This clonotype was seen only a few times. V is TRBV29-1 and J is TRBJ1-1; D perhaps matches TRBD1 (6 bases). V shed 6 bases and J shed 4 bases, with 15 bases lying between them. Germline values: CDR1 SQVTM, CDR2 ANQGSEA. CDR3 length equals 13 residues. CDR3 DNA: TGCAGCGTCCCCACAGGGATTAGCACTGAAGCTTTCTTT. As protein: CSVPTGISTEAFF.

This clonotype was recorded a few times. The gene calls are TRBV20-1 and TRBJ2-7, with 9 bases aligning to TRBD2. Germline values: CDR1 DFQATT, CDR2 SNEGSKA (reference sequence). The CDR3 is 13 amino acids. Trimming took 5 bases from V and 0 from J; bases not matched to a gene: 2. DNA of the CDR3: TGCAGTGCTCAGCGGGGGGTCTCCTACGAGCAGTACTTC. This gives the protein CSAQRGVSYEQYF.

This clonotype was detected a few times. The rearrangement uses TRBV28 and TRBJ2-5, with 8 bases lining up with TRBD2. CDR3 length: 15 amino acids. The germline V gene has CDR1 MDHEN and CDR2 SYDVKM. After removal of 4 bases from V and 1 base from J, the junction contained 5 bases not matched to a gene. In DNA, the CDR3 is TGTGCCAGCAGTTACGGGAGGGCCGGCCAAGAGACCCAGTACTTC. This translates into CASSYGRAGQETQYF.